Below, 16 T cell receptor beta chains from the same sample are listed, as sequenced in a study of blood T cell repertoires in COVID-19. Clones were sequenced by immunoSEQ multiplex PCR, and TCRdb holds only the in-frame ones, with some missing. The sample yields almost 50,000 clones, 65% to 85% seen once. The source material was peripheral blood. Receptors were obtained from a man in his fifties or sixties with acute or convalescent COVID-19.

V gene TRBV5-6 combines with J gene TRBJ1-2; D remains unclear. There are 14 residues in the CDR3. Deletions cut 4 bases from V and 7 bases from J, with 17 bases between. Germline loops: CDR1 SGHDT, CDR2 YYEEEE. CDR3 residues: CASSPAASVGGYTF. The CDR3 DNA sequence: TGTGCCAGCAGCCCGGCGGCGTCTGTGGGTGGCTACACCTTC.

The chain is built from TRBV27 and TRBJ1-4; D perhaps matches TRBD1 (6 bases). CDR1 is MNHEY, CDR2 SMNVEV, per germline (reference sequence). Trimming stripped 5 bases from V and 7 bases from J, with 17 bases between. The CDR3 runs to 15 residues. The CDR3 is CASSPRTAIGEKLFF. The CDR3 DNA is TGTGCCAGCAGTCCCCGGACAGCAATAGGTGAAAAACTGTTTTTT.

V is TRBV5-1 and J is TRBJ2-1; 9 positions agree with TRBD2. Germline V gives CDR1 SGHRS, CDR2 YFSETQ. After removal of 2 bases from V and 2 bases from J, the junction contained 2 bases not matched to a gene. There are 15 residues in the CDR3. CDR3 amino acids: CASSFSGGTYNEQFF. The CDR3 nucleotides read TGCGCCAGCAGCTTCAGCGGGGGGACCTACAATGAGCAGTTCTTC.

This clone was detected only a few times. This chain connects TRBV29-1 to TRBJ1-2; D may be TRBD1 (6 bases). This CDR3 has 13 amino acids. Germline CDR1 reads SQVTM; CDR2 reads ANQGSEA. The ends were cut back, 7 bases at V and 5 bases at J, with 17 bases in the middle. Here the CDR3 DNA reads TGCAGCGACTACACCGCAGGGGAGTATGGCTACACCTTC. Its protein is CSDYTAGEYGYTF.

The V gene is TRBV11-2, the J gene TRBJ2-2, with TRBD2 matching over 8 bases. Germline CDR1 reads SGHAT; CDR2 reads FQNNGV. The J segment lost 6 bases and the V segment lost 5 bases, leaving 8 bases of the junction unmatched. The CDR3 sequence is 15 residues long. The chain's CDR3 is CASSLGGRISGELFF. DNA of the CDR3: TGTGCCAGCAGCCTAGGCGGGAGGATCTCCGGGGAGCTGTTTTTT.

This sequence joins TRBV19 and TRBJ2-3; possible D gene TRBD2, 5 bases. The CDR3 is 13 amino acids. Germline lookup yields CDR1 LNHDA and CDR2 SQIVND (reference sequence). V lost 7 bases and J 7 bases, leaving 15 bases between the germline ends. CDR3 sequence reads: CASKVHYGNTQYF. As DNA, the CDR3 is TGTGCCAGTAAGGTCCACTACGGGAATACGCAGTATTTT.

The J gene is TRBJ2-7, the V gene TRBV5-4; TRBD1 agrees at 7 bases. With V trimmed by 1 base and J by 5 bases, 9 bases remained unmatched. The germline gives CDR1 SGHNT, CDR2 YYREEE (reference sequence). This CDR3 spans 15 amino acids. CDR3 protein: CASSLYSRGQDEQYF. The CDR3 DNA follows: TGTGCCAGCAGCTTGTATTCGAGGGGGCAGGACGAGCAGTACTTC. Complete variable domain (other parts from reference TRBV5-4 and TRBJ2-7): ETGVTQSPTHLIKTRGQQVTLRCSSQSGHNTVSWYQQALGQGPQFIFQYYREEENGRGNFPPRFSGLQFPNYSSELNVNALELDDSALYLCASSLYSRGQDEQYFGPGTRLTVT.

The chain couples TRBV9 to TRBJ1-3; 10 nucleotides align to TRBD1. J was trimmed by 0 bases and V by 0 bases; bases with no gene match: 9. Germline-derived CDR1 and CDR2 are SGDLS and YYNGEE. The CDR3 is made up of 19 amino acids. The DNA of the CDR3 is TGTGCCAGCAGCGTAGAAAGGGACAGGGGAAGTACCTCTGGAAACACCATATATTTT. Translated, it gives CASSVERDRGSTSGNTIYF.

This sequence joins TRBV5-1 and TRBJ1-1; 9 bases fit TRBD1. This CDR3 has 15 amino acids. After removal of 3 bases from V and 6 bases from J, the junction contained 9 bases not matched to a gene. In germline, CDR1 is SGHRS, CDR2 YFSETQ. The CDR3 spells CASSSGTGSGAEAFF. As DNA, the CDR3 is TGCGCCAGCAGCTCCGGGACAGGGTCGGGAGCTGAAGCTTTCTTT. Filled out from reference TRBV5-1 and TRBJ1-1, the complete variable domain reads KAGVTQTPRYLIKTRGQQVTLSCSPISGHRSVSWYQQTPGQGLQFLFEYFSETQRNKGNFPGRFSGRQFSNSRSEMNVSTLELGDSALYLCASSSGTGSGAEAFFGQGTRLTVV.

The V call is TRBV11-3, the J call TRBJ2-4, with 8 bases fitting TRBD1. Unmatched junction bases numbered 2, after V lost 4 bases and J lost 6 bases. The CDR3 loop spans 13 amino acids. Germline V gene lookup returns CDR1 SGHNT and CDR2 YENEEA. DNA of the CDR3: TGTGCCAGCAGCTCTGGACAGGGAAACATTCAGTACTTC. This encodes CASSSGQGNIQYF.

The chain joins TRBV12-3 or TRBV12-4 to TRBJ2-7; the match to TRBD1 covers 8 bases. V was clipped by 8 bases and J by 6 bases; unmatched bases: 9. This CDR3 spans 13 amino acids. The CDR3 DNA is TGTGCCAGCTCCAGACAGACAGGGGTCGAGCAGTACTTC. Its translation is CASSRQTGVEQYF.

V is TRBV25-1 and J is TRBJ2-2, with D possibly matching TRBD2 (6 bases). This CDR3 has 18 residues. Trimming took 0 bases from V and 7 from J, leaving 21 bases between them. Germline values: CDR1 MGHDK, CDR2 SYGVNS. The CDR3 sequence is CASSEYGALAGSVGELFF. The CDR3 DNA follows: TGTGCCAGCAGTGAATATGGGGCATTGGCGGGGTCCGTCGGGGAGCTGTTTTTT.

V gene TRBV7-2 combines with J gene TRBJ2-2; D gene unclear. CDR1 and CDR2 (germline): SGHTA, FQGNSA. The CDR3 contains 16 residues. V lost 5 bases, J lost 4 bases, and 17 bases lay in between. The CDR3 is CASSQIIGYRTGELFF. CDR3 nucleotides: TGTGCCAGCAGCCAAATAATCGGGTACCGCACCGGGGAGCTGTTTTTT.

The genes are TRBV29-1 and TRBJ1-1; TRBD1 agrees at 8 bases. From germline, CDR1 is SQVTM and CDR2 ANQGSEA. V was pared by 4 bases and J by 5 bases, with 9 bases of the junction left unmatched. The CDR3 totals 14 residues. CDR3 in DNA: TGCAGCGTTGGGAAGACAGGGGAAAATACTGAAGCTTTCTTT. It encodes CSVGKTGENTEAFF.

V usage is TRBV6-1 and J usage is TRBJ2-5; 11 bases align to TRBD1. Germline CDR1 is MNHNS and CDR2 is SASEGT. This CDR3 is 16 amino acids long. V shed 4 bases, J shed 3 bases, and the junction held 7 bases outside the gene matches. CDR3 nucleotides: TGTGCCAGCAGTGTGGGACAGGGGGTCGGAAAAGAGACCCAGTACTTC. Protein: CASSVGQGVGKETQYF.

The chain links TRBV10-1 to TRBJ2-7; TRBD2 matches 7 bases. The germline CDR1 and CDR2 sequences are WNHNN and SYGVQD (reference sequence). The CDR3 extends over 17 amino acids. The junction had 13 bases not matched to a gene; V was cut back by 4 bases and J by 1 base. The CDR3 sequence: CASSGPVTSRFSYEQYF. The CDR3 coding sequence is TGCGCCAGCAGTGGCCCCGTGACTAGCCGATTTTCCTACGAGCAGTACTTC.